The sequence of this T cell receptor (beta chain) was determined in a study of metastatic and nonmetastatic thyroid tumors. In the study overall: Blood and tumor or nodule tissue repertoires from malignant and benign thyroid patients were compared. Study-level points and caveats: Patients with malignant thyroid tumors reportedly had significantly higher TCR beta diversity than those with benign nodules, in blood and tumor.

None of the patients had undergone any treatment ahead of thyroid surgery. A note on this clone: The antigen is not known. The identical CDR3 is also encoded by other nucleotide sequences in the sample.

Original processing methods: What underpinned the distant-metastasis classifier for papillary thyroid cancer was the set of CDR3 differences across clinicopathological groups. TCRdb re-analyzed the PCR reads through MiXCR. In this record, the V and J calls reflect TCRdb's handling and not the investigators' own analysis. The data hold 35,000 to 50,000 clones, with 4% observed a single time. Trimming took 4 bases from V and 7 from J; bases not matched to a gene: 3. The CDR3 runs 12 residues. Sequencing was carried out using blood. V usage is TRBV12-3 or TRBV12-4 and J usage is TRBJ1-2; 7 positions agree with TRBD1. This sequence originates from a female donor with papillary thyroid cancer or a benign thyroid nodule (not recorded which). Some clones in this sample may be carry-over from other donors' samples. CDR3 in DNA: TGTGCCAGCAGTTCGACAGGGTTTGGCTACACCTTC. Encoded protein: CASSSTGFGYTF.